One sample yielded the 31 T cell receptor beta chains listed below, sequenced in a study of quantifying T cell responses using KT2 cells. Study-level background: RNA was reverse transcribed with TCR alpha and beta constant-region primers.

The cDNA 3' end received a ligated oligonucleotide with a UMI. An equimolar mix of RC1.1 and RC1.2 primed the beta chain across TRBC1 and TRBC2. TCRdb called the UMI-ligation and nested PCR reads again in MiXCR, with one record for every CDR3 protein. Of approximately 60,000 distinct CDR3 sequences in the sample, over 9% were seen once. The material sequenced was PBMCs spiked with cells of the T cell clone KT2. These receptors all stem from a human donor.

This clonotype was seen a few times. The CDR3 region has the DNA TGTGCCATCAGTGAGTCTGGTACACCCCTCGGGCAGTACTTC. It specifies CAISESGTPLGQYF. This rearrangement joins TRBV10-3 to TRBJ2-7, with unresolved D. Germline V gene sequence: CDR1 ENHRY, CDR2 SYGVKD. The CDR3 length is 14 residues. The germline V and J ends were trimmed by 0 bases and 9 bases, with 15 bases remaining between them.

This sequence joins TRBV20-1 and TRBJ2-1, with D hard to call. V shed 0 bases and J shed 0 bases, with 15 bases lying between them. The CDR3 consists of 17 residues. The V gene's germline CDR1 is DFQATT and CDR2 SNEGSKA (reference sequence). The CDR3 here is CSARDLGGTTSYNEQFF. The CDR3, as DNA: TGCAGTGCTAGAGATCTTGGCGGAACAACCTCCTACAATGAGCAGTTCTTC.

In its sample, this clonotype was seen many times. CDR3 coding DNA: TGCAGTGCTAGTGTATCCCAGCGGGGGGGCAATGAGCAGTTCTTC. This translates into CSASVSQRGGNEQFF. The V call is TRBV20-1, the J call TRBJ2-1, with 10 bases matching TRBD2. The ends lost 3 bases at V and 6 bases at J; junction bases unmatched: 8. In germline, CDR1 is DFQATT, CDR2 SNEGSKA (reference sequence). The CDR3 totals 15 residues.

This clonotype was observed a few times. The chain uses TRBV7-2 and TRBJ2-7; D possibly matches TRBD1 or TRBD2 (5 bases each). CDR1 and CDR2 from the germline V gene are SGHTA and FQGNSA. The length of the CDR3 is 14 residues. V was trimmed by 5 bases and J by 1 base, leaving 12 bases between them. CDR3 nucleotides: TGTGCCAGCAGCACCGGGACGGGGTCCTACGAGCAGTACTTC. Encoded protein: CASSTGTGSYEQYF.

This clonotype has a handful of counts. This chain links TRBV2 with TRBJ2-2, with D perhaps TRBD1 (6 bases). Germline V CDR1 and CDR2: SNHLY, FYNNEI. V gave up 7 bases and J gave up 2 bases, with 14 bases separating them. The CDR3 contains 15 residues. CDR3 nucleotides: TGTGCCAGCACAGTCCTGGGGACAAACACCGGGGAGCTGTTTTTT. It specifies CASTVLGTNTGELFF.

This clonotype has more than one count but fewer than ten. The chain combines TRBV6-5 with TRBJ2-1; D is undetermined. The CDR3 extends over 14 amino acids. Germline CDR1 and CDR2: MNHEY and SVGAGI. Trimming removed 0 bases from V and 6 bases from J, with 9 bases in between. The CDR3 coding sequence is TGTGCCAGCAGTTACTCCACGGTTAGCAATGAGCAGTTCTTC. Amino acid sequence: CASSYSTVSNEQFF.

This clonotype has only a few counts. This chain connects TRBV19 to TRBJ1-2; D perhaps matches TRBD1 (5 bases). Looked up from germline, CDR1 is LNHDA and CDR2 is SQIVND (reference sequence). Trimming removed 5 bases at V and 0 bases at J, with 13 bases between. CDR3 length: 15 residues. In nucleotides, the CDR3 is TGTGCCAGTAGTCCCCGGCGGGACCCTAACTATGGCTACACCTTC. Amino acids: CASSPRRDPNYGYTF.

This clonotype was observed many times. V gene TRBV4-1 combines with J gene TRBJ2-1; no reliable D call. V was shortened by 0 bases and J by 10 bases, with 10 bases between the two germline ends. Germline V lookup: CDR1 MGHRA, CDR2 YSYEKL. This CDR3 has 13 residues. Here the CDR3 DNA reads TGCGCCAGCAGCCAAGATATCGCGTACGAGCAGTTCTTC. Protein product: CASSQDIAYEQFF.

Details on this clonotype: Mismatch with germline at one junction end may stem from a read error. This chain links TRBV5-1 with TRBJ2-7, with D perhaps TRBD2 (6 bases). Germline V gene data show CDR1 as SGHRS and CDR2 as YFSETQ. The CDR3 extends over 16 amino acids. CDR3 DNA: TGCGCTAGCAGCTTGACCTATAGCGGAGTCTACTACGAGCAGTACTTC. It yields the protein CASSLTYSGVYYEQYF.

In DNA form, the CDR3 reads TGTGCCAGCCAAGGCAGTTCACCCCTCCACTTT. Its translation is CASQGSSPLHF. J is TRBJ1-6 and V is TRBV12-3 or TRBV12-4; D remains unclear. The CDR3 covers 11 residues. The ends were cut back, 8 bases at V and 9 bases at J, with 8 bases in the middle.

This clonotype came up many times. DNA for the CDR3: TGTGCCAGCAGCCACCACCCAATTTCGGGAAGGAGGGTTGATGGCTACACCTTC. Its protein product is CASSHHPISGRRVDGYTF. The J gene is TRBJ1-2, the V gene TRBV4-2; D ambiguous. V was trimmed by 3 bases and J by 6 bases, leaving 26 bases between them. The germline V gene has CDR1 LGHNA and CDR2 YNFKEQ. This CDR3 comprises 18 residues.

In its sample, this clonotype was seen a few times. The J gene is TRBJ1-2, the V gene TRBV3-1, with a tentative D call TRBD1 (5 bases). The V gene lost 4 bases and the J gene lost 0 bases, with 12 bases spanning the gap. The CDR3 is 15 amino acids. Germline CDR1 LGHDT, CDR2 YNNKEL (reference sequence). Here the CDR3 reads CASSPWGDSNYGYTF. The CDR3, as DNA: TGTGCCAGCAGCCCCTGGGGGGATTCTAACTATGGCTACACCTTC.

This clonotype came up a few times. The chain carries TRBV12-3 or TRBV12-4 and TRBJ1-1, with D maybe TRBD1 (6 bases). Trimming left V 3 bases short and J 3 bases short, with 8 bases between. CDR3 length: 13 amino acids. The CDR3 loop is CASSFSGDTEAFF. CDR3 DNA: TGTGCCAGCAGTTTTTCAGGGGACACTGAAGCTTTCTTT.

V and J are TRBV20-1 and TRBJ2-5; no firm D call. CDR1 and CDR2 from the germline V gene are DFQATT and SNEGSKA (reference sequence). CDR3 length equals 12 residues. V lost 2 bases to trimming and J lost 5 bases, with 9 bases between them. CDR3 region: CSARPSAETQYF. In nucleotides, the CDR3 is TGCAGTGCTAGACCCAGCGCGGAGACCCAGTACTTC.

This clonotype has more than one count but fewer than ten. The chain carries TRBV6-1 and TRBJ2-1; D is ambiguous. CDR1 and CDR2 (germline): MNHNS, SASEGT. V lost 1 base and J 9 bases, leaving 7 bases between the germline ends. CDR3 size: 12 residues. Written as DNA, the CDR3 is TGTGCCAGCAGTGAAGTAACGAGTGAGCAGTTCTTC. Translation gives CASSEVTSEQFF.

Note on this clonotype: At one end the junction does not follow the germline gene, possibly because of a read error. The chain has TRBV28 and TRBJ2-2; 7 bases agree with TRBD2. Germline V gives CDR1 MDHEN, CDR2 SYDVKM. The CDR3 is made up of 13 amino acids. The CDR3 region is CASGRGLSGGLFF. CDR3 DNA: TGTGCCAGCGGGAGGGGATTGTCCGGGGGGCTGTTTTTT.

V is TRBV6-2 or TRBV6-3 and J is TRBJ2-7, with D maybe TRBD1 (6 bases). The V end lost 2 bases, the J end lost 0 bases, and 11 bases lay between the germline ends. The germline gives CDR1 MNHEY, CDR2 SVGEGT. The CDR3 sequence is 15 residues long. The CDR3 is CASSYGGPNSYEQYF. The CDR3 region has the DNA TGTGCCAGCAGTTACGGGGGCCCTAACTCCTACGAGCAGTACTTC.

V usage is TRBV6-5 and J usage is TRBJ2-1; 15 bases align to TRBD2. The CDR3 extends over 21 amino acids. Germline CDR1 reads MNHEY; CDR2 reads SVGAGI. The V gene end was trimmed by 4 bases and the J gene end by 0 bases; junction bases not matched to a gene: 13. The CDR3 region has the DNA TGTGCCAGCAGTTTTACTCCGGGACTAGCGGGAGGAGGGCGCTCCTACAATGAGCAGTTCTTC. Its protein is CASSFTPGLAGGGRSYNEQFF.

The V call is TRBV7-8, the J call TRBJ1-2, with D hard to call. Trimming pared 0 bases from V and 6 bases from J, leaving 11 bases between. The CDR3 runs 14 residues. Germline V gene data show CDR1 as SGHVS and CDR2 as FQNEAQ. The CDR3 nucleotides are TGTGCCAGCAGCTTAGCTAGTCAGGAGGATGGCTACACCTTC. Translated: CASSLASQEDGYTF.

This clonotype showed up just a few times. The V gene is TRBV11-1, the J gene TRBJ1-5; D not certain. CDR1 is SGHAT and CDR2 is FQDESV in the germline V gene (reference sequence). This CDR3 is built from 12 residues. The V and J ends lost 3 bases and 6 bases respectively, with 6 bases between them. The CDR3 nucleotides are TGTGCCAGCAGCTTTGTTGGTCAGCCCCAGCATTTT. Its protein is CASSFVGQPQHF.

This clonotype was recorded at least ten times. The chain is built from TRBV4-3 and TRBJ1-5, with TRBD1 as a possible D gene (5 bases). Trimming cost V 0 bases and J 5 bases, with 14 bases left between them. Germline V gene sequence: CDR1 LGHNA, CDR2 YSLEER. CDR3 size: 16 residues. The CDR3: CASSQEAVWDDQPQHF. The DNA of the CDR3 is TGCGCCAGCAGCCAAGAGGCGGTTTGGGACGATCAGCCCCAGCATTTT.

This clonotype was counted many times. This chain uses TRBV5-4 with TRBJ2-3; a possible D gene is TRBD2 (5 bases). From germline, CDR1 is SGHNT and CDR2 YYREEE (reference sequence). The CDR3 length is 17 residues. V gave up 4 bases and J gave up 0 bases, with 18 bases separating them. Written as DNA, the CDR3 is TGTGCCAGCAGCCGAGAAGGCGTTCGCGGGAGCACAGATACGCAGTATTTT. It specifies CASSREGVRGSTDTQYF.

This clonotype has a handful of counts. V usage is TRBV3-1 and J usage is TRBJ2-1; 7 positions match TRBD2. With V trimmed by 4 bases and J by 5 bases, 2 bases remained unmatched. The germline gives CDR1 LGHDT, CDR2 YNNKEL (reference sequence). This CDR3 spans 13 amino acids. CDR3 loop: CASSPREDNEQFF. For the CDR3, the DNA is TGTGCCAGCAGCCCCCGGGAGGACAATGAGCAGTTCTTC.

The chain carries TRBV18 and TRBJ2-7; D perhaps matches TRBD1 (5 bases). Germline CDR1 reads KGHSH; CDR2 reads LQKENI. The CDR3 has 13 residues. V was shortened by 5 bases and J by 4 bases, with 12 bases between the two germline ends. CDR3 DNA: TGTGCCAGCTCATTTGGGGCCGAGTACGAGCAGTACTTC. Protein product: CASSFGAEYEQYF.

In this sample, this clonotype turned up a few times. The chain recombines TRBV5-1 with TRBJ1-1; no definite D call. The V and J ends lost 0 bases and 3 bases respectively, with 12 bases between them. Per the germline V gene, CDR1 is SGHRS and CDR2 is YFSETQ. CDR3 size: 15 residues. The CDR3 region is CASSLGVGRYTEAFF. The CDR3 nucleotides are TGCGCCAGCAGCTTGGGGGTAGGGAGATACACTGAAGCTTTCTTT.

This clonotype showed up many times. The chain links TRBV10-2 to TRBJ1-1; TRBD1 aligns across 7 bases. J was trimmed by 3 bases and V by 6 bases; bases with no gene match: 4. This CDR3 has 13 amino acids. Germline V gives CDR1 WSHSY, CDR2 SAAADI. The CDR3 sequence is CASRTGFDTEAFF. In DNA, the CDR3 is TGCGCCAGCAGGACAGGGTTTGACACTGAAGCTTTCTTT.

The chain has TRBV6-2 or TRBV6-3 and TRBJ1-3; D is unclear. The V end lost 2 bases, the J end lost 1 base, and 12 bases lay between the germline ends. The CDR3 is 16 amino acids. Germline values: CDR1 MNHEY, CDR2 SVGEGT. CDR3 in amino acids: CASSYAFSGSGNTIYF. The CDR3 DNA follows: TGTGCCAGCAGTTACGCCTTTTCTGGGTCTGGAAACACCATATATTTT.

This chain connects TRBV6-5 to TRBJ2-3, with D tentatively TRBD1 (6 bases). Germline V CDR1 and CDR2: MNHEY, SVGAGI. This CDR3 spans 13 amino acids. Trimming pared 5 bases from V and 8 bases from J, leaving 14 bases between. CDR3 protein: CASSKTTGFTQYF. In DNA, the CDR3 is TGTGCCAGCAGTAAAACAACAGGGTTTACGCAGTATTTT.

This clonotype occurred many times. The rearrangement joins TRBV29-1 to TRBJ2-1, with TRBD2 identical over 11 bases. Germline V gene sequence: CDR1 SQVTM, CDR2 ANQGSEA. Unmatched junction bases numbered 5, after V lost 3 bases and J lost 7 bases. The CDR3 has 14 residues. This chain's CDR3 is CSVDTSGSRNEQFF. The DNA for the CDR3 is TGCAGCGTTGATACTAGCGGGAGTAGAAATGAGCAGTTCTTC.

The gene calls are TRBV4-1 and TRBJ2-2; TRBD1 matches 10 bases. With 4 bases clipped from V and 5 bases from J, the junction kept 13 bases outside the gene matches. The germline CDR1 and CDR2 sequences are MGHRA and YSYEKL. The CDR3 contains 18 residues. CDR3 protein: CASSRILGTGEFTGELFF. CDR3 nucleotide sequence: TGCGCCAGCAGCCGGATCCTTGGGACAGGGGAATTTACCGGGGAGCTGTTTTTT.

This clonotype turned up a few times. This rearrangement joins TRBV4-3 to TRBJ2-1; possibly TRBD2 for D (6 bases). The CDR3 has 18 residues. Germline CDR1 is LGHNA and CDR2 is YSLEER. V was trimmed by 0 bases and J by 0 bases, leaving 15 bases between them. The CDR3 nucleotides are TGCGCCAGCAGCCAAGATGGTGAGGAGGGTGTCTCCTACAATGAGCAGTTCTTC. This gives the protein CASSQDGEEGVSYNEQFF.